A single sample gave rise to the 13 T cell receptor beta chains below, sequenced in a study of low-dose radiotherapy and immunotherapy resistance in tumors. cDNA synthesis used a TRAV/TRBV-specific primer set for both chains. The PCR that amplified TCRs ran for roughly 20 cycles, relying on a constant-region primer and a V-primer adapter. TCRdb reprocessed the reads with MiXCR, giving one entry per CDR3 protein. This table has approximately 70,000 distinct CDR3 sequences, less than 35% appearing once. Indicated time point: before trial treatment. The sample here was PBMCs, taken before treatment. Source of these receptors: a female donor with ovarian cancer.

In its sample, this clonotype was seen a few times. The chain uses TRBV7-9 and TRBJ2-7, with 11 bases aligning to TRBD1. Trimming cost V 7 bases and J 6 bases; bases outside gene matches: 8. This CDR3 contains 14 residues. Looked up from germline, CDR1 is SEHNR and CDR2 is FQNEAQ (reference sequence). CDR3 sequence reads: CASTATGTGGEQYF. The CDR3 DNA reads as TGTGCCAGCACCGCGACCGGGACAGGGGGCGAGCAGTACTTC. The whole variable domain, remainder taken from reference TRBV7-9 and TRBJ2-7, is DTGVSQNPRHKITKRGQNVTFRCDPISEHNRLYWYRQTLGQGPEFLTYFQNEAQLEKSRLLSDRFSAERPKGSFSTLEIQRTEQGDSAMYLCASTATGTGGEQYFGPGTRLTVT.

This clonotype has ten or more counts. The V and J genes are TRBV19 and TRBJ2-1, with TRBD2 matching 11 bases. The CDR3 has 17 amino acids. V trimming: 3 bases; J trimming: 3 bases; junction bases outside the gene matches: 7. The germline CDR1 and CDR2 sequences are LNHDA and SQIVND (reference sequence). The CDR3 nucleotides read TGTGCCAGTAGTATTAGGACTAGCGGGTTCGGCTACAATGAGCAGTTCTTC. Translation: CASSIRTSGFGYNEQFF.

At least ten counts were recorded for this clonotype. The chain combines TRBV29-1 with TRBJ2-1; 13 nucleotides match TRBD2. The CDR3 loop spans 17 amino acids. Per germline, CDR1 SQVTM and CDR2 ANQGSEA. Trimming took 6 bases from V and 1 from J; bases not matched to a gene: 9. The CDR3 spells CSVRTSGRGWSYNEQFF. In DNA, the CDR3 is TGCAGCGTGCGGACTAGCGGGAGAGGGTGGTCCTACAATGAGCAGTTCTTC.

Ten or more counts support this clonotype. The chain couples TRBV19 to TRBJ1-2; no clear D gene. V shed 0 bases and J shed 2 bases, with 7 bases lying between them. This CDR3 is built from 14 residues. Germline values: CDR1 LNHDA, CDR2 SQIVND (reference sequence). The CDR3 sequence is CASSIDRINYGYTF. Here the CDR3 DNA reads TGTGCCAGTAGTATAGACAGGATAAACTATGGCTACACCTTC.

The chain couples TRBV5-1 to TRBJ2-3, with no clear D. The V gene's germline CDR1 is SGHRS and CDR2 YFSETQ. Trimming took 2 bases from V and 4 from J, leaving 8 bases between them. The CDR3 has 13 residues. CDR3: CASSFAGSDTQYF. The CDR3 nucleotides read TGCGCCAGCAGCTTTGCTGGCTCAGATACGCAGTATTTT.

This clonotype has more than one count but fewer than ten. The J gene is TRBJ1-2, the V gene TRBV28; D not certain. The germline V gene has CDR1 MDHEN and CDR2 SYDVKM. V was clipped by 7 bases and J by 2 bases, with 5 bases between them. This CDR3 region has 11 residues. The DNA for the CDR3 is TGTGCCAGCACCGAGAACTATGGCTACACCTTC. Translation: CASTENYGYTF.

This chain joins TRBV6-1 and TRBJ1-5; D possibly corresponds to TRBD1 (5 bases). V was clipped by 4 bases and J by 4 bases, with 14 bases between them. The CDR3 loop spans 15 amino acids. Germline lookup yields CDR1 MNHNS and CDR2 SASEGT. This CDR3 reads CASSGARGGNQPQHF. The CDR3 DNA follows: TGTGCCAGCAGTGGGGCACGGGGGGGAAATCAGCCCCAGCATTTT.

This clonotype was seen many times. CDR3 coding DNA: TGTGCCAGCAGCCGTAACATGGATCAGCCCCAGCATTTT. As protein: CASSRNMDQPQHF. The J gene is TRBJ1-5, the V gene TRBV7-3, with no clear D. This CDR3 region has 13 residues. V lost 5 bases to trimming and J lost 5 bases, with 10 bases between them. Germline V CDR1 and CDR2: SGHTA, FQGTGA.

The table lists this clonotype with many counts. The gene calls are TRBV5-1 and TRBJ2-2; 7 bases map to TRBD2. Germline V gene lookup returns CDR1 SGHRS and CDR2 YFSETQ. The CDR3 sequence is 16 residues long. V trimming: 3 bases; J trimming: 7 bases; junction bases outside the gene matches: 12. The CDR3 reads CASSSYSSGTVGELFF. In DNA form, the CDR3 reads TGCGCCAGCAGCTCATACTCTAGCGGCACGGTCGGGGAGCTGTTTTTT. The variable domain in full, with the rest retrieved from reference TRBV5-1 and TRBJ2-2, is KAGVTQTPRYLIKTRGQQVTLSCSPISGHRSVSWYQQTPGQGLQFLFEYFSETQRNKGNFPGRFSGRQFSNSRSEMNVSTLELGDSALYLCASSSYSSGTVGELFFGEGSRLTVL.

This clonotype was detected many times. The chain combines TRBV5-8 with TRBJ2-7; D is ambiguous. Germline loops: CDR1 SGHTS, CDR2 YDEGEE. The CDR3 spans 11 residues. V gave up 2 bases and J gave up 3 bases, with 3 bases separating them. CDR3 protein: CASSFLYEQYF. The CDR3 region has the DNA TGTGCCAGCAGCTTCCTCTACGAGCAGTACTTC.

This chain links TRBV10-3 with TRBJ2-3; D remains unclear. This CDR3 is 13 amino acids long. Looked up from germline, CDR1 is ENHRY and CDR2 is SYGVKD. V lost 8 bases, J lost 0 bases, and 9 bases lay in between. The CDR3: CAIGASSTDTQYF. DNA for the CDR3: TGTGCCATCGGAGCCTCGAGCACAGATACGCAGTATTTT.

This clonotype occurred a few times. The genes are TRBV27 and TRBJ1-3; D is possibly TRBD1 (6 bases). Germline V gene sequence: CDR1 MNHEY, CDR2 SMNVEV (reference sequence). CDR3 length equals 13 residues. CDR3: CATGPSSGNTIYF. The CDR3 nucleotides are TGTGCGACAGGCCCCAGCTCTGGAAACACCATATATTTT.

As DNA, the CDR3 is TGTGCCATCAGTGAAGGGCCTAGCGGGAGGGCTCTGGATGAGCAGTTCTTC. This sequence encodes CAISEGPSGRALDEQFF. The chain employs TRBV10-3 and TRBJ2-1; 12 bases line up with TRBD2. CDR3 size: 17 residues. V dropped 3 bases and J dropped 8; count of bases not matched to a gene: 11. The germline V gene has CDR1 ENHRY and CDR2 SYGVKD.